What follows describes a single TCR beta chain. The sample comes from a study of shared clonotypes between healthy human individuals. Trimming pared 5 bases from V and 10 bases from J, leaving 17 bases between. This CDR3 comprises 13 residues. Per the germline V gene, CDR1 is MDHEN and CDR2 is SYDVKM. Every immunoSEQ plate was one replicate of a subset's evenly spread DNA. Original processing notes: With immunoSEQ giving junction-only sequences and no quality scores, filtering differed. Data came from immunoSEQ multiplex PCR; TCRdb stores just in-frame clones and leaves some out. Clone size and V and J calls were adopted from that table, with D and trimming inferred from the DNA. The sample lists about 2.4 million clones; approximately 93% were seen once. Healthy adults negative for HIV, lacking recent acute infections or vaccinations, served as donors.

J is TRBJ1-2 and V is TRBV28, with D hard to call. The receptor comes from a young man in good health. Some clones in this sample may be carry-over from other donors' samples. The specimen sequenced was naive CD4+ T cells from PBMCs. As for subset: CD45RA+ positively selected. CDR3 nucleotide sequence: TGTGCCAGCAGTGTGGACGGCTGGGCGATCTACACCTTC. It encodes CASSVDGWAIYTF.